This note documents a single TCR beta chain sequence. The antigen is not known. These data come from a study of shared clonotypes between healthy human individuals. Study-level findings and limits: Clonotypes shared by all four donors outscored non-shared clonotypes in generation probability. Blood was the only sampled material, and tissue repertoires likely differ. Depth of sequencing was expected to influence donor clonotype sharing.

Splitting of CD4+ cells produced CD45RA+ naive and CD45RA-negative memory subsets. The data were produced by immunoSEQ multiplex PCR, yet TCRdb's version contains in-frame clones alone and is incomplete. The table shows roughly 2,300,000 clones, with 85% to 95% occurring only once. V lost 2 bases and J 5 bases, leaving 11 bases between the germline ends. There are 14 residues in the CDR3. Germline CDR1 is SGHRS and CDR2 is YFSETQ. The chain has TRBV5-1 and TRBJ2-1; D call uncertain. This receptor was obtained from a man between 18 and 29 years old in good health. Some clones in this sample may be carry-over from other donors' samples. The sequenced material came from naive CD4+ T cells from PBMCs. Subset of the sample: CD45RA+ positively selected. CDR3 in DNA: TGCGCCAGCAGCTTACCAGGACGTAACAATGAGCAGTTCTTC. It translates to CASSLPGRNNEQFF.